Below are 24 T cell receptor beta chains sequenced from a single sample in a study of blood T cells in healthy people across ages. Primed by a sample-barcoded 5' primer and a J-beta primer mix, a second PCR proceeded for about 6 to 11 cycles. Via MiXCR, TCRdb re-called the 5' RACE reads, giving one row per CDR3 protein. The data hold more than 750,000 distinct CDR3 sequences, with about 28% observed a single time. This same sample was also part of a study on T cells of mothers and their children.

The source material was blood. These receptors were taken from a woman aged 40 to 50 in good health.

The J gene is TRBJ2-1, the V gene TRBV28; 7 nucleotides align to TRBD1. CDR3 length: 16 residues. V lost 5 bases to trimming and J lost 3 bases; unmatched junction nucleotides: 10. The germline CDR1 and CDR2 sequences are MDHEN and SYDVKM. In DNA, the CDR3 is TGTGCCAGCAGTGGCGCGGCAGGGGGTAACTACAATGAGCAGTTCTTC. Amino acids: CASSGAAGGNYNEQFF. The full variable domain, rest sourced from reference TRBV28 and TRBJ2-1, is DVKVTQSSRYLVKRTGEKVFLECVQDMDHENMFWYRQDPGLGLRLIYFSYDVKMKEKGDIPEGYSVSREKKERFSLILESASTNQTSMYLCASSGAAGGNYNEQFFGPGTRLTVL.

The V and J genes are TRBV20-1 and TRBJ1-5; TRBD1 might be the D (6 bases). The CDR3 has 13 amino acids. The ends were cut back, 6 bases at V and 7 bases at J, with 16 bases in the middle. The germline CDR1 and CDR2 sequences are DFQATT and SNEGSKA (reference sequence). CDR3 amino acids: CSAQGQGWQPQHF. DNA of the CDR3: TGCAGTGCCCAAGGGCAGGGGTGGCAGCCCCAGCATTTT.

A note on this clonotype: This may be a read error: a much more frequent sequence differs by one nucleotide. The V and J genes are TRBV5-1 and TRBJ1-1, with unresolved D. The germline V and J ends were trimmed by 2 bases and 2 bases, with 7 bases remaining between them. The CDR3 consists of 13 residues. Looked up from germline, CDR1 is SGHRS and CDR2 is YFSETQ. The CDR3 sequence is CASSFMINTEAFF. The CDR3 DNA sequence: TGCGCCAGCAGCTTCATGATCAACACTGAAGCTTTCTTT.

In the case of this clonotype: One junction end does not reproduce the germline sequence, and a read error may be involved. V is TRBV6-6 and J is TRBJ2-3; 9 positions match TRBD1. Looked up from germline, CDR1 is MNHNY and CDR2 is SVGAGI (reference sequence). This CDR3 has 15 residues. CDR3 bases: TGTGTCAGCAGTCACAGGGGGCTGGTCACAGATACGCAGTATTTT. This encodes CVSSHRGLVTDTQYF.

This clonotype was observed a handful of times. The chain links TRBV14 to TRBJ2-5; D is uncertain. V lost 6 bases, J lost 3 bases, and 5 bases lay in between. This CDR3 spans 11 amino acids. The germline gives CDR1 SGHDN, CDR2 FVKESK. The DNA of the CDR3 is TGTGCCAGCAGACCTAAAGAGACCCAGTACTTC. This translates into CASRPKETQYF.

The CDR3 DNA follows: TGTGCCAGCAGCGGGGACGGTGAGCAGTTCTTC. Residues: CASSGDGEQFF. J is TRBJ2-1 and V is TRBV4-2; D might be TRBD1 or TRBD2, each matching 5 bases. V was shortened by 5 bases and J by 9 bases, with 8 bases between the two germline ends. This CDR3 is 11 amino acids long. The germline CDR1 and CDR2 sequences are LGHNA and YNFKEQ.

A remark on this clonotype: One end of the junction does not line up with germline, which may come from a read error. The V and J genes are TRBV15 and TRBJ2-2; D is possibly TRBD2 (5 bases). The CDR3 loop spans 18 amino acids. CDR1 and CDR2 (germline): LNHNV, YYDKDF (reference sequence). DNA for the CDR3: TGTGCCACCAGCAGAGATCTATGGGATGGAAGGAACACCGGGGAGCTGTTCTTC. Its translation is CATSRDLWDGRNTGELFF.

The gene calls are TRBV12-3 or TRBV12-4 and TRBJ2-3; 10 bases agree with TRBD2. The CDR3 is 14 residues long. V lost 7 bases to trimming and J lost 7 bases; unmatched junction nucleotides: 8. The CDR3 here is CASTSAGGGNTQYF. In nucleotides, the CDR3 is TGTGCCAGCACCTCAGCGGGGGGGGGAAATACGCAGTATTTT.

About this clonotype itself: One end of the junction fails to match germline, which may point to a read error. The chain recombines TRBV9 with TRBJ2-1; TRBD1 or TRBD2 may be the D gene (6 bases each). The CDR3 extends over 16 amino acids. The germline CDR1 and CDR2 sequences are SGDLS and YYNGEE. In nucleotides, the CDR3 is TGTGCCAGCAGCGAGCCTGAGGGGGGAGGAAACAATGAGCGGGTCTTC. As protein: CASSEPEGGGNNERVF. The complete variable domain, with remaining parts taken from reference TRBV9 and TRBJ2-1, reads DSGVTQTPKHLITATGQRVTLRCSPRSGDLSVYWYQQSLDQGLQFLIQYYNGEERAKGNILERFSAQQFPDLHSELNLSSLELGDSALYFCASSEPEGGGNNERVFGPGTRLTVL.

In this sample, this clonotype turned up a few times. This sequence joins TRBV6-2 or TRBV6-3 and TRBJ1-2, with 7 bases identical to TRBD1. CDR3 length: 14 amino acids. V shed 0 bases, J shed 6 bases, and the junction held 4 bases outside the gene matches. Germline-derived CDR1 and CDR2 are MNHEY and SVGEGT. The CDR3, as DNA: TGTGCCAGCAGTTACTCCGACAGGGAGAATGGCTACACCTTC. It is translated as CASSYSDRENGYTF.

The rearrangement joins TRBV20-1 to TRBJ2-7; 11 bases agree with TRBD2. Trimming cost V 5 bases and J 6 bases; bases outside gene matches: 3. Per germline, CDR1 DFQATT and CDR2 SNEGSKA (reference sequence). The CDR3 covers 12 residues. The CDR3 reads CSAGTSGSEQYF. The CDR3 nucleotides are TGCAGTGCTGGTACTAGCGGGAGCGAGCAGTACTTC.

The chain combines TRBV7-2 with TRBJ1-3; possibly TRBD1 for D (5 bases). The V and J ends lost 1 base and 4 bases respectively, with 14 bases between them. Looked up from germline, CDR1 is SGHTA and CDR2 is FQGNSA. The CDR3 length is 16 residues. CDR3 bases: TGTGCCAGCAGCTTAGGGGACGCGTCAGCCGGAAACACCATATATTTT. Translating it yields CASSLGDASAGNTIYF.

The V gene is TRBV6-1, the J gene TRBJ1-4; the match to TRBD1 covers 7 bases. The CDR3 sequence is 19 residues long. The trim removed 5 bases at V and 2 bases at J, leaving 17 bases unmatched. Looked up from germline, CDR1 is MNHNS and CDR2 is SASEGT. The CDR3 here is CASSRFLQGRGSTNEKLFF. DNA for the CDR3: TGTGCCAGCAGTCGATTCCTACAGGGGCGAGGTTCCACTAATGAAAAACTGTTTTTT.

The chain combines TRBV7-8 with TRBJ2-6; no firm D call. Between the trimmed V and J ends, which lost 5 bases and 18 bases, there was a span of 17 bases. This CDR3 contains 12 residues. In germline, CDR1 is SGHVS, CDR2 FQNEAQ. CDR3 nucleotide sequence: TGTGCCAGCAGCCCCATCGAAGGGTCGAGGACTTTC. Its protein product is CASSPIEGSRTF.

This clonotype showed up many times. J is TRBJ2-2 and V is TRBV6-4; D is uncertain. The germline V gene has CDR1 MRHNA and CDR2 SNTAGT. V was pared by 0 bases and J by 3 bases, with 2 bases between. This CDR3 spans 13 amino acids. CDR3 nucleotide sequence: TGTGCCAGCAGTGACTCTTACACCGGGGAGCTGTTTTTT. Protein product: CASSDSYTGELFF.

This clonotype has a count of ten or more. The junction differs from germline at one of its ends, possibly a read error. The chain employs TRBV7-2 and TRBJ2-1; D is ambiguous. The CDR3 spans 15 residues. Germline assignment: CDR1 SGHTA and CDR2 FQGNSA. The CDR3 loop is CASSLMGGTYDEQFF. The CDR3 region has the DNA TGTGCCAGCAGCTTAATGGGCGGAACCTACGATGAGCAGTTCTTC.

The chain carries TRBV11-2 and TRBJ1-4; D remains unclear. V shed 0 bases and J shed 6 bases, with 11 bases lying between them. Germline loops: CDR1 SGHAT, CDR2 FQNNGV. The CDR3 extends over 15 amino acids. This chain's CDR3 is CASSLEALGDEKLFF. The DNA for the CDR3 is TGTGCCAGCAGCTTAGAGGCCCTCGGTGATGAAAAACTGTTTTTT.

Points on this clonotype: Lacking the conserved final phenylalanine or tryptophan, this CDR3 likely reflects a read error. This chain's CDR3 is CASSPTDQGPYGYTL. The CDR3, as DNA: TGTGCCAGCAGCCCAACAGATCAGGGCCCCTATGGCTACACCCTC. The V and J genes are TRBV5-5 and TRBJ1-2; D perhaps matches TRBD1 (5 bases). V lost 4 bases to trimming and J lost 4 bases, with 17 bases between them. CDR3 size: 15 residues. Germline V gene data show CDR1 as SGHKS and CDR2 as YYEKEE (reference sequence).

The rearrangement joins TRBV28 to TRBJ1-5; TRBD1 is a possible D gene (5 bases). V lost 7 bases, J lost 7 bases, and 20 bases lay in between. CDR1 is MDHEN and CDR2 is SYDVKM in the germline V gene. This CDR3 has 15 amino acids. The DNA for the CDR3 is TGTGCCAGCACTTCCCGGGACTTCCAACGGCAGCCCCAGCATTTT. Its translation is CASTSRDFQRQPQHF.

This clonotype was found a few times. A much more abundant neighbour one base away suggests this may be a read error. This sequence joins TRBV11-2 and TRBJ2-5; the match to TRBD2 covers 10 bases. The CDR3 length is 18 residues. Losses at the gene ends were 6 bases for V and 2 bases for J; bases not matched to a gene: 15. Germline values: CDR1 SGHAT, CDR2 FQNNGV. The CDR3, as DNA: TGTGCCAGCAGATCGAGACCGGGACGAGCGGGGGGGCAAGAGACCCAGTACTTC. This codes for CASRSRPGRAGGQETQYF.

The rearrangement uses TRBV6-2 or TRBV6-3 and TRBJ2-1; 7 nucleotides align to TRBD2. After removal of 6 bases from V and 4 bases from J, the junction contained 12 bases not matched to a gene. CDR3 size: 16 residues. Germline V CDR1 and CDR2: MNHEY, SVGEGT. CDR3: CASSPGEGRGYNEQFF. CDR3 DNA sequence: TGTGCCAGCAGCCCCGGGGAGGGACGAGGGTACAATGAGCAGTTCTTC.

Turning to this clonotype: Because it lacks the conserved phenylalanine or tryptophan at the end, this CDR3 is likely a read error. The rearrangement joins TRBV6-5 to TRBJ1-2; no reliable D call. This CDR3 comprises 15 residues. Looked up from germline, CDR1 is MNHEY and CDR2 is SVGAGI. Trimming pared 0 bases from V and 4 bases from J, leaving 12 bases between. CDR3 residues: CASSYSAQGSYGYTC. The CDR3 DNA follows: TGTGCCAGCAGTTACTCGGCCCAAGGCAGCTATGGCTACACCTGC.

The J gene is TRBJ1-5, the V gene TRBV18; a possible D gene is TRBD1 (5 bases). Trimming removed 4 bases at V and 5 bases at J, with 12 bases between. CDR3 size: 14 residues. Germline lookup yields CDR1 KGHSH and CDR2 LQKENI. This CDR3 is CASSQSGADQPQHF. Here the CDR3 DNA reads TGTGCCAGCTCACAATCTGGGGCAGATCAGCCCCAGCATTTT.

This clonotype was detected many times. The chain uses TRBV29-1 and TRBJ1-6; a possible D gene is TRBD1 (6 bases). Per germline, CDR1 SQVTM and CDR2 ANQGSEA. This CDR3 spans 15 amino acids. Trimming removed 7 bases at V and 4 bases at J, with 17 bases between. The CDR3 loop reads CSEGDNDGYNSPLHF. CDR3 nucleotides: TGCAGCGAAGGGGACAACGATGGGTATAATTCACCCCTCCACTTT. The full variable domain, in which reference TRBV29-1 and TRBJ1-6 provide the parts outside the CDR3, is SAVISQKPSRDICQRGTSLTIQCQVDSQVTMMFWYRQQPGQSLTLIATANQGSEATYESGFVIDKFPISRPNLTFSTLTVSNMSPEDSSIYLCSEGDNDGYNSPLHFGNGTRLTVT.